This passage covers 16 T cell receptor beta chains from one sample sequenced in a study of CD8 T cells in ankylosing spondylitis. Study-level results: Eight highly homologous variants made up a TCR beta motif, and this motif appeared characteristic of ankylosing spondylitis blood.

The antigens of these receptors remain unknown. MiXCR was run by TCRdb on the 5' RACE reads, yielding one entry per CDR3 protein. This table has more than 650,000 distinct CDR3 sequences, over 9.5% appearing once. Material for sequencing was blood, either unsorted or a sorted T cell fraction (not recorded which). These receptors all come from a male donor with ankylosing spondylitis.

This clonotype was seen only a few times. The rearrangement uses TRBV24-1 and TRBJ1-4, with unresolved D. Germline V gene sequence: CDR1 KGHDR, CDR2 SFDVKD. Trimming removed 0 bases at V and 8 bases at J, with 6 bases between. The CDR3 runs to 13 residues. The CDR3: CATSDLSQEKLFF. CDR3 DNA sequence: TGTGCCACCAGTGATTTGTCCCAGGAAAAACTGTTTTTT.

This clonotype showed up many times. The CDR3, as DNA: TGTGCCAGCAGCCTGGGACTAGCTGAAAAGACCCAGTACTTC. This translates into CASSLGLAEKTQYF. The rearrangement links TRBV7-2 to TRBJ2-5; 9 bases map to TRBD2. V gave up 5 bases and J gave up 6 bases; unmatched junction bases: 7. This CDR3 region has 14 residues. CDR1 SGHTA and CDR2 FQGNSA come from the germline V gene.

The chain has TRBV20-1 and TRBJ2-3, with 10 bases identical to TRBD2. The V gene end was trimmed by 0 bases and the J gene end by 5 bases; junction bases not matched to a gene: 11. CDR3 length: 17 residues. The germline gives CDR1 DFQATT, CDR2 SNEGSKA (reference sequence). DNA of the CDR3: TGCAGTGCTAGAGATCTATGGCTAGCGGGAGACGAAGATACGCAGTATTTT. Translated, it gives CSARDLWLAGDEDTQYF.

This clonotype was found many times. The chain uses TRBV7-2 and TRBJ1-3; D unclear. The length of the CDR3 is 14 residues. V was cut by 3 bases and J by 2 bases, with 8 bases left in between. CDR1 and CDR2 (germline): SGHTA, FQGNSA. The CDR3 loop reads CASSFRTTGNTIYF. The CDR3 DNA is TGTGCCAGCAGCTTCCGGACTACTGGAAACACCATATATTTT. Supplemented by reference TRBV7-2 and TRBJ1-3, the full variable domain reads GAGVSQSPSNKVTEKGKDVELRCDPISGHTALYWYRQSLGQGLEFLIYFQGNSAPDKSGLPSDRFSAERTGGSVSTLTIQRTQQEDSAVYLCASSFRTTGNTIYFGEGSWLTVV.

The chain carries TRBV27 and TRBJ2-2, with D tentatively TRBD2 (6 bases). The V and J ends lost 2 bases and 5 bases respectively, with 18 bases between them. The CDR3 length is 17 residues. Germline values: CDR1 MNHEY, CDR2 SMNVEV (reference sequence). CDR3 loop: CASSLSLMAGITGELFF. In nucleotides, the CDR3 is TGTGCCAGCAGTTTAAGTTTGATGGCGGGAATTACCGGGGAGCTGTTTTTT.

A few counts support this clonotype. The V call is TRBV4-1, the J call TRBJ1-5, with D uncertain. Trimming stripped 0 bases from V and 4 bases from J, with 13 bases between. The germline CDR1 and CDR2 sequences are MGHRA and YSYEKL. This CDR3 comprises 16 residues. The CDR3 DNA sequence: TGCGCCAGCAGCCAAGATGGGTCACGGGAAAATCAGCCCCAGCATTTT. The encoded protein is CASSQDGSRENQPQHF.

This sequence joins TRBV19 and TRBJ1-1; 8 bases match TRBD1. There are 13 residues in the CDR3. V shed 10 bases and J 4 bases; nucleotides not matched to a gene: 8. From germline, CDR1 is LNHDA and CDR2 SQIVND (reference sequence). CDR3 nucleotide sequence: TGTGCCATCCGTCAAGACAGGGGCACTGAAGCTTTCTTT. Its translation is CAIRQDRGTEAFF.

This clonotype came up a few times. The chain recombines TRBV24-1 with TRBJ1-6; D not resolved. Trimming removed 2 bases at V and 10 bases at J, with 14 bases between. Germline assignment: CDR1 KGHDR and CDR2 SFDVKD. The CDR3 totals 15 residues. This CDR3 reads CATSDWTLGGSPLHF. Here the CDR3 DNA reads TGTGCCACCAGTGATTGGACCTTAGGTGGGTCACCCCTCCACTTT.

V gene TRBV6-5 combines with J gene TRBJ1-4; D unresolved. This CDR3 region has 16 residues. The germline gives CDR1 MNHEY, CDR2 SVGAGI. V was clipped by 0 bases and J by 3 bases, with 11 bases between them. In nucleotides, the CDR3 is TGTGCCAGCAGTTACTCGAGCAGGTTACCTAATGAAAAACTGTTTTTT. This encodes CASSYSSRLPNEKLFF.

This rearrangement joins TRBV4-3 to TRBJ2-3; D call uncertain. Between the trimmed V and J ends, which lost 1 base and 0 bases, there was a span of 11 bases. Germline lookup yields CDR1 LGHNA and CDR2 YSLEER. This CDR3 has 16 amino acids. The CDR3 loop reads CASSQGASRSTDTQYF. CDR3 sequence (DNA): TGCGCCAGCAGCCAAGGGGCGAGTCGGAGCACAGATACGCAGTATTTT.

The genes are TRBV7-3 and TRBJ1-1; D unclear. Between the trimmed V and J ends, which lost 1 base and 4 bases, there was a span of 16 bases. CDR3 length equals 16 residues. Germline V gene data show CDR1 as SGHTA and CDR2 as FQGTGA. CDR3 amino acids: CASSLSGGRVVTEAFF. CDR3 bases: TGTGCCAGCAGCTTAAGTGGCGGGAGGGTAGTCACTGAAGCTTTCTTT.

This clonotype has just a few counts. CDR3 sequence: CASSSSGRASYEQYF. In nucleotides, the CDR3 is TGCGCCAGCAGCTCCAGCGGCCGGGCGTCCTACGAGCAGTACTTC. The chain has TRBV5-1 and TRBJ2-7, with a tentative D call TRBD2 (5 bases). Trimming stripped 3 bases from V and 1 base from J, with 14 bases between. Looked up from germline, CDR1 is SGHRS and CDR2 is YFSETQ. The CDR3 has 15 residues. The full variable domain, its missing parts supplied by reference TRBV5-1 and TRBJ2-7, is KAGVTQTPRYLIKTRGQQVTLSCSPISGHRSVSWYQQTPGQGLQFLFEYFSETQRNKGNFPGRFSGRQFSNSRSEMNVSTLELGDSALYLCASSSSGRASYEQYFGPGTRLTVT.

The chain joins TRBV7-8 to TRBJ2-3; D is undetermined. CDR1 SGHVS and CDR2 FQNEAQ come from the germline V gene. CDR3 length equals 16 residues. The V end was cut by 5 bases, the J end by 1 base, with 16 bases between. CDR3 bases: TGTGCCAGCAGCCTCCGAACTGGATTGGGCACAGATACGCAGTATTTT. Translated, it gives CASSLRTGLGTDTQYF.

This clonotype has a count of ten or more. CDR3 DNA sequence: TGTGCCAGCAGTGACTTGGGGACTGAAGCTTTCTTT. It translates to CASSDLGTEAFF. V and J are TRBV2 and TRBJ1-1; no definite D call. The CDR3 contains 12 residues. V dropped 3 bases and J dropped 5 bases, with 7 bases sitting between them. CDR1 is SNHLY, CDR2 FYNNEI, per germline.

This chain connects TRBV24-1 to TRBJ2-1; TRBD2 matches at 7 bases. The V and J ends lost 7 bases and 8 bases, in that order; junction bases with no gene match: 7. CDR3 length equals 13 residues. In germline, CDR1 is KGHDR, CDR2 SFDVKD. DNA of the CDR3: TGTGCCACCAGGGCGGGAGATGGCGATGAGCAGTTCTTC. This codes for CATRAGDGDEQFF.

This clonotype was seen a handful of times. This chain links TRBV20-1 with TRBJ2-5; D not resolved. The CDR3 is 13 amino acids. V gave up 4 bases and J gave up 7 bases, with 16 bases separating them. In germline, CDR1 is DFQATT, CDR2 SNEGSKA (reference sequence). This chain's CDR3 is CSATIILDGTQYF. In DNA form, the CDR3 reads TGCAGTGCTACCATTATACTCGATGGGACCCAGTACTTC.